The T cell receptor beta chain described here comes from a study of cytomegalovirus exposure and HLA in healthy donors (dated by TCRdb to 2015 to 2018). General notes on the study: According to an earlier analysis of 587 of the donors, about 190 million T cells yielded 120 million or so unique TCR beta sequences and about 300 Gb of sequence data. Around 300 gigabases of sequencing data and tens of millions of unique TCR sequences were included in an early release covering several hundred HLA-typed donors. The genetic ancestry cluster associated with self-reported Caucasian donors included 81% of the 398 genotyped donors. The study aimed to test whether cataloging public T cell receptors could reveal signatures of past pathogen exposure. The study used immunosequencing to profile the T cell repertoires of several hundred subjects and linked those repertoires to cytomegalovirus serostatus. In addition to the first cohort of hundreds of subjects, a separate validation cohort of some 120 different subjects was used. The study combined high-throughput TCR immunosequencing, statistical association of individual TCRs with disease status, and machine learning to predict cytomegalovirus infection status. A later analysis re-examined previously published TCR beta repertoires from more than 550 donors and added high-resolution HLA genotyping to investigate patterns of TCR occurrence. In the later analysis, no new phenotypic data were used to find candidate immune exposures; instead, reliance was placed on TCR beta sequences and their occurrence across donors. An earlier analysis of some 600 of the donors applied high-throughput TCR beta sequencing to assess whether each TCR beta V gene segment acted as functional or pseudogenic. Alongside the repertoire data, information on donor age, sex, ethnicity and CMV serostatus was compiled. A later genetic analysis took genome-wide SNP genotypes for about 55% of the roughly 670 donors and used that subset as a discovery cohort. Every discovery cohort repertoire had been produced on one sequencing platform. Both class I and class II loci were covered by HLA typing, at four-digit resolution. The number of typed donors differed by locus: roughly 620-640 for A, B, C, DRB1 and DQB1; approximately 520 for DQA1; over 600 for DPA1; and approximately 450 for DPB1. Roughly 5 DR-DQ haplotypes were handled as single units for association and clustering, since linkage in the cohort was strong. On average, about 240,000 unique TCR beta nucleotide sequences were sequenced per donor among roughly 430 genotyped donors of the cohort, with approximately 18% of those sequences being non-productive. General findings and caveats noted by the study authors: The authors suggested that the approach could potentially be extended to other disease states and immunological phenotypes. The sequencing pipeline was judged likely to have produced a cluster of highly shared sequence variants as a technical artifact. In this cohort, only TCR beta chains were sequenced, and detectable features were limited by the absence of alpha or paired-chain data. In a later analysis, TCR association rates were found to vary across HLA loci, with the most associated TCRs seen for DRB1 alleles and the fewest for HLA-C alleles. A later analysis found that HLA-associated TCR beta chains were more clonally expanded and had lower generation probabilities than equally common non-associated chains. When HLA alleles, especially DR and DQ, strongly co-occurred, attributing TCR associations to individual alleles was difficult. A later genetic analysis associated a missense DCLRE1C variant with V-gene and J-gene trimming of TCR beta chains, and an independent cohort replicated the association. For the cohort, immune exposure information was limited to CMV serostatus. The classifier was reported to diagnose cytomegalovirus status with high specificity and sensitivity in both the original and validation cohorts. While some public TCRs were present in many individuals, most TCR sequences turned up only very rarely across donors. Three of the identified cytomegalovirus-associated TCR beta chains were confirmed in vitro to be specific for cytomegalovirus antigens. At a false discovery rate of 0.05, a later analysis linked under 20,000 TCR beta sequences to specific HLA alleles. Compared with the 666-donor mean, donors in an Asian-associated ancestry cluster had fewer N-insertions in productive TCRs, according to a later genetic analysis. Linkage disequilibrium might explain the correlated functional status among segregating V segments, but an unknown experimental factor could not be excluded. The presence/absence analyses assumed that sequencing depth was roughly uniform across donors, and that assumption may not be true. Some IMGT-functional V segments, including TRBV6-2 and TRBV6-3, could not be distinguished by the 87-base-pair reads and were therefore excluded. Most CMV-associated TCR beta chains appeared to be HLA-restricted in a later analysis, and the HLA associations seemed to be driven largely by CMV exposure. Because counts were too low, 15 to 20 rarely observed V segments, including chromosome 9 orphons, were excluded from the earlier analysis of fewer than 650 of the donors. A total of 150 to 200 TCR beta chains were listed by the study as associated with cytomegalovirus. Because some donors lacked HLA typing at each locus, the association tests relied only on the typed subset. A later analysis reported that several top co-occurrence clusters appeared linked to parvovirus B19, influenza, CMV and Epstein-Barr virus. A further reported finding was that TCR beta sequences accurately predicted the HLA-A and HLA-B alleles for most subjects in the first cohort. In an earlier analysis of a few hundred of the donors, most TCR beta V segments were observed in productive rearrangements about 90% or about 30% of the time, broadly matching IMGT annotations.

The cohort was made up of roughly 670 healthy bone marrow donors. At the time of sampling, all cohort members were nominally healthy, though unrecorded immune exposures were likely present. The donor tested CMV seronegative and was one of the 352 seronegative cohort members. Each donor provided a peripheral blood sample, and peripheral blood mononuclear cells were used for TCR beta sequencing. The Qiagen DNeasy Blood Extraction Kit was used to extract genomic DNA from the blood cell samples. Libraries were prepared through the immunoSEQ multiplex PCR assay. A mixture of 60 forward primers for TCR Vbeta segments and 13 reverse primers for TCR Jbeta segments was used in the multiplex PCR. The CDR3 region of rearranged TCR beta genes was amplified from genomic DNA with a multiplex PCR assay. On the Illumina HiSeq System, the amplified TCR beta libraries were sequenced as 87-base-pair reads. In the original analysis: A later analysis tallied about 77 million unique TCR beta chains across the approximately 670 repertoires, and about 10 million of those chains were shared by two or more donors. Raw reads were error-corrected and collapsed into unique sequences with a nearest-neighbor algorithm that merged closely related sequences to remove PCR and sequencing errors. CDR3 sequences were aligned to IMGT reference sequences to assign V, D and J gene segments. Each retained sequence needed at least a six-nucleotide match to both a V gene segment and a J gene segment. Rearrangements were called productive when the CDR3 lacked stop codons and stayed in frame with V and J; all others were non-productive. CDR3 was defined according to IMGT convention as the region running from the second conserved V-encoded cysteine to the conserved J-encoded phenylalanine. The earlier analysis of some 540 of the donors excluded any sequence lacking an unambiguous match to a single V gene segment. An earlier analysis of about 590 of the donors classified V segments as functional when productive rearrangements were above 56.7% and as segregating when the standard deviation between donors was above 5%. A statistical classification framework was built for diagnosing cytomegalovirus status from the catalog of TCR beta chain sequences. In a later analysis, TCR nucleotide sequences were compared against IMGT/GENE-DB human TR gene sequences so that V and J genes could be assigned. In a later analysis, CDR3 sequences and most-parsimonious VDJ recombination scenarios were assigned using the TCRdist pipeline. A later analysis defined each TCR beta chain by its CDR3 amino acid sequence plus V-gene family, and excluded reads lacking a unique V-gene family. As a way to deal with suspected cross-contamination and a sequencing artifact, a later analysis dropped 640 or so nucleotide sequences that were highly shared and had low generation probability. In a later analysis, a clonal expansion index for each public chain was calculated from normalized within-repertoire ranks of inferred template counts. In a later analysis, generation probabilities were computed with a VDJ recombination model fitted to out-of-frame rearrangements, and the resulting probabilities were checked against IGoR. A later analysis scored TCR-TCR, TCR-HLA and TCR-CMV co-occurrence with hypergeometric tests, applying a repertoire-size bias correction to TCR pairs. To estimate false discovery rates, a later analysis permuted the HLA or CMV assignments 20 times. In a later analysis, co-occurring TCRs were grouped using DBSCAN, with TCRdist sequence similarity added in when clustering inside HLA-allele-positive subsets. Repertoires with fewer than 30,000 or more than 120,000 public chains, plus five repertoires with anomalous nucleotide sharing, were excluded from co-occurrence clustering. As stored in TCRdb, this immuneACCESS dataset retains in-frame rearrangements with V and J assigned. A fraction of the clones does not appear; measured against another copy, unresolved V genes explain less than half of the discrepancy, and the remainder lacks a known reason. The DNA gave D and trimming, while V, J and clone size come from that table. The sample table records 200,000 to 250,000 clones; around 73% of these occur just once. Approximately 3.8% of the sample lies in the top ten.

V drops 1 base and J drops 0 bases, leaving 5 bases in between. CDR1 and CDR2, looked up from the germline V gene, are KGHSH and LQKENI. The CDR3 goes from the cysteine to the phenylalanine over 14 residues. Only the CDR3 DNA stays, 42 bases, in frame from base 1. As concerns this clone: Its target antigen remains unknown. No per-base quality is available; no much larger clone lies one base away.

Sequencing was carried out using PBMCs. The receptor was isolated from a male donor in good health and CMV-seronegative. The chain is made from TRBV18 and TRBJ2-3; a confident D gene designation cannot be given. The CDR3 amino acid sequence is: CASSPQSSTDTQYF. The DNA sequence reads TGTGCCAGCTCACCACAGAGCAGCACAGATACGCAGTATTTT.